This T cell receptor beta chain derives from a study of response to subunit inactivated influenza vaccine. This clonotype was observed a handful of times. Its target is not known. TCRdb independently ran MiXCR on the RT-PCR reads; one entry per CDR3 protein. The sample holds around 760,000 distinct CDR3 sequences, roughly 13% seen once. Germline loops: CDR1 MNHEY, CDR2 SMNVEV (reference sequence). There are 14 residues in the CDR3. The V and J ends lost 3 bases and 4 bases, in that order; junction bases with no gene match: 3. Study conclusions and caveats: After each seasonal influenza vaccination, few new T cells are recruited, the authors suggested.

The clonotype was recovered from a man between 45 and 60 years old who received an inactivated influenza vaccine. The rearrangement joins TRBV27 to TRBJ2-7; 10 bases align to TRBD2. The source was PBMCs from blood, collected around two weeks before vaccination. In DNA, the CDR3 is TGTGCCAGCAGTTTTTCTAGCGGGAGTTACGAGCAGTACTTC. Its translation is CASSFSSGSYEQYF.